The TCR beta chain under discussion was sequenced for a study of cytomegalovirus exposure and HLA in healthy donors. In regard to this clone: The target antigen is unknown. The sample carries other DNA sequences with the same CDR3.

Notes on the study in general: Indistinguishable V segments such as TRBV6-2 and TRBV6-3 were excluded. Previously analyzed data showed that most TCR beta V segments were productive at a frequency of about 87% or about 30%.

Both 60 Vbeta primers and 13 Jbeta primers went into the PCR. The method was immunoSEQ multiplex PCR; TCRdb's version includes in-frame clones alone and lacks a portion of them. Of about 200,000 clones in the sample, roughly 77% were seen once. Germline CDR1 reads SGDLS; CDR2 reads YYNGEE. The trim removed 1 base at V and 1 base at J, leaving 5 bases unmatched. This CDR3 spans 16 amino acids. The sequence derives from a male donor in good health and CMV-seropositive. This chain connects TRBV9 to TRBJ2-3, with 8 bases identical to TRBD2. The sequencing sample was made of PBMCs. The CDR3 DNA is TGTGCCAGCAGCGTACGGGGGGGCCAGGGCACAGATACGCAGTATTTT. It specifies CASSVRGGQGTDTQYF. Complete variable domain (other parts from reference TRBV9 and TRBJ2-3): DSGVTQTPKHLITATGQRVTLRCSPRSGDLSVYWYQQSLDQGLQFLIQYYNGEERAKGNILERFSAQQFPDLHSELNLSSLELGDSALYFCASSVRGGQGTDTQYFGPGTRLTVL.